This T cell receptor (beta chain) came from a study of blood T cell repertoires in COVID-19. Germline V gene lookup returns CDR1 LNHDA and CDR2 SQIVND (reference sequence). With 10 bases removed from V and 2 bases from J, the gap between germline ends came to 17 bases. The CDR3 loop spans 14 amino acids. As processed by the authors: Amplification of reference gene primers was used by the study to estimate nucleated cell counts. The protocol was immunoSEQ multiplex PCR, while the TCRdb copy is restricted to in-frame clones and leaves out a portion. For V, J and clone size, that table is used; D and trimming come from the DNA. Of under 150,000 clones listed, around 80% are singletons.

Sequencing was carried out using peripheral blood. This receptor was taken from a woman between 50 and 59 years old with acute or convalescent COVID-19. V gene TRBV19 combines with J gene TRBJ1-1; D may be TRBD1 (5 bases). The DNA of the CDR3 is TGTGCCACTTACTCGGGGGTGGTAAACACTGAAGCTTTCTTT. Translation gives CATYSGVVNTEAFF.